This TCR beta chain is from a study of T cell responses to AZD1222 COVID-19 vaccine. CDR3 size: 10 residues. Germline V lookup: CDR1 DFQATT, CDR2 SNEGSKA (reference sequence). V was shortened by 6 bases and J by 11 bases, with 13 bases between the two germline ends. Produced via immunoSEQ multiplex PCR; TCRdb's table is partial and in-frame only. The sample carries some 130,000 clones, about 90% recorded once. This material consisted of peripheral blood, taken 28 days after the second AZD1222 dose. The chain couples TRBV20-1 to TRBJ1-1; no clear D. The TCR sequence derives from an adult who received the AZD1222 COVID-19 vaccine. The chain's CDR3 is CSALLLGAFF. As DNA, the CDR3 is TGCAGTGCCCTACTATTAGGGGCTTTCTTT.